This TCR beta chain came from a study of radiotherapy plus CTLA-4 blockade in lung cancer. CDR1 and CDR2 from the germline V gene are MDHEN and SYDVKM. Trimming cost V 6 bases and J 2 bases, with 4 bases left between them. This CDR3 region has 11 residues. Some clones are missing from TCRdb's copy, which holds only in-frame ones; the method was immunoSEQ multiplex PCR. The table lists approximately 97,000 clones, approximately 83% of them singletons. The sample consisted of peripheral blood, taken from a patient treated with radiotherapy plus ipilimumab. The receptor's source is a human donor with non-small cell lung cancer who had stable disease on radiotherapy plus ipilimumab. This chain uses TRBV28 with TRBJ1-1; D gene uncertain. As DNA, the CDR3 is TGTGCCAGCAGCGGAAACACTGAAGCTTTCTTT. Amino acid sequence: CASSGNTEAFF.